Presented here are 3 T cell receptor beta chains from one specimen sequenced in a study of OX40 agonist ivuxolimab in advanced cancers. The assay was immunoSEQ multiplex PCR, and TCRdb's table has in-frame clones only and misses some. Of about 64,000 clones listed, about 88% are singletons. Source: CD4+ or CD8+ T cells sorted from blood, taken in a trial of the OX40 agonist ivuxolimab. These receptors originate from an adult with an advanced solid tumor such as melanoma, head and neck, liver or kidney cancer.

This clone came up once. The V gene is TRBV9, the J gene TRBJ2-7, with D maybe TRBD2 (5 bases). The germline V gene has CDR1 SGDLS and CDR2 YYNGEE. The CDR3 sequence is 16 residues long. V lost 0 bases and J 0 bases, leaving 13 bases between the germline ends. CDR3 loop: CASSVGGGSNSYEQYF. CDR3 nucleotide sequence: TGTGCCAGCAGCGTAGGTGGAGGCAGCAACTCCTACGAGCAGTACTTC.

This rearrangement joins TRBV15 to TRBJ2-3; D uncertain. The CDR3 runs 14 residues. V lost 4 bases to trimming and J lost 6 bases, with 14 bases between them. CDR1 and CDR2 (germline): LNHNV, YYDKDF (reference sequence). CDR3 protein: CATSTDPGTDTQYF. DNA of the CDR3: TGTGCCACCAGCACCGACCCTGGTACTGATACGCAGTATTTT.

The chain is built from TRBV28 and TRBJ2-5; D not certain. The V end lost 7 bases, the J end lost 1 base, and 13 bases lay between the germline ends. CDR1 is MDHEN, CDR2 SYDVKM, per germline. This CDR3 is 14 amino acids long. The CDR3 bases are TGTGCCAGCAAGCCGGATACAAGCCAAGAGACCCAGTACTTC. The encoded protein is CASKPDTSQETQYF.